The rows below give T cell receptor beta chains drawn from one sample of a study of prognosis after radiotherapy for stage I lung cancer. MiXCR, run by TCRdb on the multiplex PCR reads, gives a single entry per CDR3 protein. The sample has over 20,000 distinct CDR3 sequences, 30% to 45% seen once. The sample here was PBMCs, taken before or after stereotactic body radiation therapy (not recorded which). All receptors come from a donor aged 50 or older with non-small cell lung cancer. The CDR3 runs from the conserved cysteine through the conserved F or W. D genes are given only for firm matches. Size is stated for part of the rows, as once, few or many counts, or as a class when the clone is expanded.

CDR3 protein	CDR3 DNA	J gene	D gene	clone size	V gene	CDR3 length
CASMGPSYEQYF	TGCGCCAGCATGGGACCTTCCTACGAGCAGTACTTC	TRBJ2-7	-	many	TRBV10-2	12
CASSPGGHQRVNKAFF	TGTGCCAGCAGCCCCGGCGGCCATCAGAGGGTGAATAAAGCTTTCTTT	TRBJ1-1	-	few	TRBV7-9	16
CALASPGTYEQYF	TGTGCCCTAGCCTCGCCCGGAACCTACGAGCAGTACTTC	TRBJ2-7	-	many	TRBV24-1	13
CATSEAGTGCPGELFF	TGTGCCACCAGTGAAGCCGGGACAGGGTGCCCCGGTGAGCTGTTTTTT	TRBJ2-2	TRBD1	-	TRBV24-1	16
CSAGPSGRVYEQYF	TGCAGTGCTGGGCCTAGCGGGAGGGTCTACGAGCAGTACTTC	TRBJ2-7	TRBD2	-	TRBV20-1	14
CASSLGQGGTQPQHF	TGTGCCAGTAGTCTTGGACAGGGGGGAACGCAGCCCCAGCATTTT	TRBJ1-5	TRBD1	many	TRBV19	15
CASSFLPQSYNEQFF	TGTGCCAGCAGTTTTCTCCCTCAATCCTACAATGAGCAGTTCTTC	TRBJ2-1	-	-	TRBV27	15
CASSSTSIGLVNTEAFF	TGTGCCAGCAGCTCAACCTCTATAGGACTTGTGAACACTGAAGCTTTCTTT	TRBJ1-1	-	-	TRBV11-2	17
CATTFLAGGTDTQYF	TGTGCCACCACCTTTCTAGCGGGAGGCACAGATACGCAGTATTTT	TRBJ2-3	TRBD2	many	TRBV19	15
CASSLLAPVADSEQFF	TGTGCCAGCAGCTTATTGGCCCCTGTTGCGGACAGTGAGCAGTTCTTC	TRBJ2-1	-	-	TRBV11-2	16
CASKVAGRTDTQYF	TGTGCCAGCAAAGTCGCAGGGAGGACAGATACGCAGTATTTT	TRBJ2-3	-	-	TRBV28	14
CASNAGATEAFF	TGTGCCAGTAACGCGGGTGCCACTGAAGCTTTCTTT	TRBJ1-1	-	many	TRBV19	12
CASTPVRGSSGNTIYF	TGTGCCAGCACCCCCGTTCGGGGTTCATCTGGAAACACCATATATTTT	TRBJ1-3	-	-	TRBV5-1	16
CASSNGGYYEQYF	TGTGCCAGCAGTAACGGGGGGTACTACGAGCAGTACTTC	TRBJ2-7	TRBD2	many	TRBV6-1	13
CASSPSRGSEKLFF	TGTGCCAGCAGCCCGTCTCGGGGGTCTGAAAAACTGTTTTTT	TRBJ1-4	-	many	TRBV3-1	14
CASSIEGTSGGMYF	TGTGCCAGTAGTATAGAAGGTACTAGCGGGGGAATGTACTTC	TRBJ2-4	TRBD2	few	TRBV19	14
CASSDRSSTDTQYF	TGTGCCAGCAGTGACAGGTCTAGCACAGATACGCAGTATTTT	TRBJ2-3	-	many	TRBV27	14
CASILSSRRLYEHYF	TGTGCCAGCATACTCTCTAGCAGGAGGCTATACGAGCATTACTTC	TRBJ2-7	-	-	TRBV6-2/TRBV6-3	15
CASSPGLAGGNGELFF	TGTGCCAGCAGCCCCGGACTAGCGGGAGGAAATGGGGAGCTGTTTTTT	TRBJ2-2	TRBD2	few	TRBV5-4	16
CASSPSMVDLNEQFF	TGTGCCAGCTCCCCGTCGATGGTCGACCTTAATGAGCAGTTCTTC	TRBJ2-1	-	-	TRBV18	15
CASSQGRLSNEQYF	TGTGCCAGCAGCCAAGGGAGGTTAAGCAACGAGCAGTACTTC	TRBJ2-7	-	many	TRBV7-2	14
CASSGTGFPYSNQPQHF	TGTGCCAGTAGTGGGACAGGTTTTCCATATAGCAATCAGCCCCAGCATTTT	TRBJ1-5	TRBD1	many	TRBV19	17
CASSASGASGTEFF	TGTGCCAGCAGCGCGTCGGGGGCTAGCGGGACGGAGTTCTTC	TRBJ2-1	TRBD2	many	TRBV9	14
CATSDGTQASF	TGTGCCACCAGTGATGGTACACAGGCTAGCTTC	TRBJ2-7	-	-	TRBV24-1	11
CASSLGGGGERGEQYF	TGCGCCAGCAGCTTGGGGGGTGGGGGCGAACGGGGCGAGCAGTACTTC	TRBJ2-7	-	many	TRBV5-1	16
CASSFRYLGLAGGLTGELFF	TGTGCCAGCAGTTTTAGGTATCTCGGACTAGCGGGAGGACTCACCGGGGAGCTGTTTTTT	TRBJ2-2	TRBD2	-	TRBV12-3/TRBV12-4	20
CASSSRTGQETQYF	TGTGCCAGCAGCAGCCGGACAGGCCAAGAGACCCAGTACTTC	TRBJ2-5	TRBD1	many	TRBV11-2	14
CASSQDRLGQWGNEQFF	TGCGCCAGCAGCCAAGATAGGTTAGGCCAGTGGGGGAATGAGCAGTTCTTC	TRBJ2-1	-	many	TRBV4-1	17
CSARPAGVKETQYF	TGCAGTGCTAGACCCGCGGGAGTTAAGGAGACCCAGTACTTC	TRBJ2-5	TRBD2	-	TRBV20-1	14
CASSTQGAVRYTF	TGCGCCAGCAGTACTCAGGGGGCTGTTCGCTACACCTTC	TRBJ1-2	TRBD1	many	TRBV5-1	13
CASSFGGTNYGYTF	TGTGCCAGCAGCTTTGGAGGCACAAACTATGGCTACACCTTC	TRBJ1-2	-	many	TRBV11-2	14
CASSERAPVYNEQFF	TGTGCCAGCAGTGAAAGGGCCCCGGTCTACAATGAGCAGTTCTTC	TRBJ2-1	-	many	TRBV2	15
CASSEDPRTGYTF	TGTGCCAGCAGTGAAGATCCTCGGACGGGCTACACCTTC	TRBJ1-2	-	-	TRBV6-2/TRBV6-3	13
CAWSPATGYTF	TGTGCCTGGAGTCCGGCGACTGGCTACACCTTC	TRBJ1-2	-	-	TRBV30	11
CATSPTLGDGTGGGGYTF	TGTGCCACCAGTCCCACATTGGGGGACGGGACAGGGGGCGGAGGCTACACCTTC	TRBJ1-2	TRBD1	many	TRBV24-1	18
CASSIRGRISYNEQFF	TGCGCCAGCAGCATCAGGGGGCGGATCTCCTACAATGAGCAGTTCTTC	TRBJ2-1	TRBD1	many	TRBV5-1	16
CASSPGGGRNEKLFF	TGTGCCAGCAGCCCTGGGGGGGGGAGAAATGAAAAACTGTTTTTT	TRBJ1-4	-	-	TRBV12-3/TRBV12-4	15
CASSLHGSYEQYF	TGTGCCAGCAGTTTACACGGCTCCTACGAGCAGTACTTC	TRBJ2-7	-	many	TRBV28	13
CASSLSRDTTNEKLFF	TGTGCCAGCAGCTTAAGCCGGGACACAACTAATGAAAAACTGTTTTTT	TRBJ1-4	-	few	TRBV11-1	16
CATSDFVLSVGELFF	TGTGCCACCAGTGATTTTGTGTTGTCGGTCGGGGAGCTTTTTTTT	TRBJ2-2	-	-	TRBV24-1	15
CASSLVGAGGPNTGELFF	TGTGCCAGCAGCCTAGTAGGAGCGGGAGGGCCAAACACCGGGGAGCTGTTTTTT	TRBJ2-2	TRBD2	few	TRBV5-6	18
CASSWDLNTEAFF	TGTGCCAGCAGCTGGGACTTGAACACTGAAGCTTTCTTT	TRBJ1-1	-	few	TRBV14	13
CSVQVPGLAVYEQYF	TGCAGCGTTCAAGTCCCGGGACTAGCGGTCTACGAGCAGTACTTC	TRBJ2-7	TRBD2	many	TRBV29-1	15
CSASTSGGTTDTQYF	TGCAGTGCCTCAACTAGCGGGGGGACCACAGATACGCAGTATTTT	TRBJ2-3	TRBD2	-	TRBV20-1	15
CASSVGGRGGDTIYF	TGTGCCAGCAGCGTAGGTGGAAGGGGGGGAGACACCATATATTTT	TRBJ1-3	-	many	TRBV9	15
CASSSTPRGLNGYTF	TGTGCCAGCAGTTCGACGCCGCGCGGGCTGAATGGCTACACCTTC	TRBJ1-2	-	few	TRBV12-3/TRBV12-4	15
CASSEGTGTNTEAFF	TGTGCCAGCAGTGAAGGTACAGGGACTAACACTGAAGCTTTCTTT	TRBJ1-1	-	-	TRBV2	15
CASSRDRGQETQYF	TGTGCCAGCAGTCGAGACAGGGGCCAAGAGACCCAGTACTTC	TRBJ2-5	TRBD1	-	TRBV6-2/TRBV6-3	14
CASSLRQANSPLHF	TGTGCCAGTAGTTTACGACAGGCAAATTCACCCCTCCACTTT	TRBJ1-6	-	-	TRBV19	14
CASSLLWNTDTQYF	TGTGCCAGCAGCTTGCTGTGGAACACAGATACGCAGTATTTT	TRBJ2-3	-	many	TRBV7-9	14
CASSQDPAAQFF	TGTGCCAGCAGCCAAGATCCCGCGGCGCAGTTCTTC	TRBJ2-1	-	many	TRBV3-1	12
CASSSRDGYGYTF	TGCGCCAGCAGCTCCAGGGATGGCTATGGCTACACCTTC	TRBJ1-2	-	-	TRBV5-1	13
CASSLRADGYTF	TGTGCCAGCAGCTTACGGGCGGATGGCTACACCTTC	TRBJ1-2	-	-	TRBV5-6	12
CSSIEPSAGELFF	TGTTCCAGCATCGAGCCCAGCGCCGGGGAGCTGTTTTTT	TRBJ2-2	-	-	TRBV27	13
CASSLLWVDYGYTF	TGTGCCAGCAGCTTATTGTGGGTTGACTATGGCTACACCTTC	TRBJ1-2	-	few	TRBV28	14
CSAIGTANQPQHF	TGCAGTGCCATAGGGACAGCCAATCAGCCCCAGCATTTT	TRBJ1-5	TRBD1	many	TRBV20-1	13
CASSPGLNTGELFF	TGTGCGAGCTCACCGGGGCTAAACACCGGGGAGCTGTTTTTT	TRBJ2-2	-	many	TRBV5-8	14
CASSMNGIQETQYF	TGTGCCAGTAGTATGAACGGAATCCAAGAGACCCAGTACTTC	TRBJ2-5	-	-	TRBV19	14
CSARSRLWGNEQFF	TGCAGTGCTAGATCCAGGCTTTGGGGCAATGAGCAGTTCTTC	TRBJ2-1	-	many	TRBV20-1	14
CASSLDPHRTNTGELFF	TGTGCCAGCAGCTTGGATCCGCACAGAACGAACACCGGGGAGCTGTTTTTT	TRBJ2-2	-	-	TRBV12-3/TRBV12-4	17